Shown below are 5 T cell receptor beta chains from a single sample sequenced in a study of shared clonotypes between healthy human individuals. The repertoire was sequenced with immunoSEQ multiplex PCR; TCRdb's copy has only in-frame clones and lacks some. The repertoire holds around 1,900,000 clones, with about 93% as singletons. Naive CD8 cells were CD45RO-negative, positively selected for CCR7, excluding terminally differentiated effector memory CD45RA+ cells. What was sequenced was naive CD8+ T cells from PBMCs. These receptors were obtained from a man younger than 35 in good health. Some clones in this sample may be carry-over from other donors' samples.

This chain links TRBV28 with TRBJ1-3; D uncertain. Trimming removed 2 bases at V and 3 bases at J, with 8 bases between. Germline lookup yields CDR1 MDHEN and CDR2 SYDVKM. CDR3 length: 14 amino acids. The CDR3, as DNA: TGTGCCAGCAGTTTACGACTTTATGGAAACACCATATATTTT. Translation gives CASSLRLYGNTIYF. The whole variable domain, filled in from reference TRBV28 and TRBJ1-3, reads DVKVTQSSRYLVKRTGEKVFLECVQDMDHENMFWYRQDPGLGLRLIYFSYDVKMKEKGDIPEGYSVSREKKERFSLILESASTNQTSMYLCASSLRLYGNTIYFGEGSWLTVV.

The CDR3 loop reads CASSLGFGGGPEDTQYF. The CDR3 DNA follows: TGTGCCAGCAGCTTAGGGTTTGGGGGAGGGCCCGAAGATACGCAGTATTTT. The chain uses TRBV7-3 and TRBJ2-3, with 7 bases matching TRBD2. Germline values: CDR1 SGHTA, CDR2 FQGTGA. V dropped 2 bases and J dropped 5; count of bases not matched to a gene: 13. The CDR3 sequence is 17 residues long.

The J gene is TRBJ1-1, the V gene TRBV6-5; D perhaps matches TRBD1 (5 bases). This CDR3 contains 13 residues. V shed 11 bases and J shed 5 bases, with 18 bases lying between them. Germline loops: CDR1 MNHEY, CDR2 SVGAGI. The CDR3 sequence: CAGRTIGATEAFF. In DNA form, the CDR3 reads TGTGCCGGGAGGACAATTGGGGCGACTGAAGCTTTCTTT.

J is TRBJ1-6 and V is TRBV27; 9 bases are a match to TRBD1. CDR1 is MNHEY, CDR2 SMNVEV, per germline (reference sequence). Trimming removed 6 bases from V and 14 bases from J; junction bases left unmatched: 5. CDR3 length: 12 amino acids. As DNA, the CDR3 is TGTGCCAGCAGGACAGGGGGGACGTCCCTCCACTTT. Its protein is CASRTGGTSLHF.

The chain uses TRBV29-1 and TRBJ2-2; D possibly corresponds to TRBD1 (5 bases). There are 13 residues in the CDR3. The germline CDR1 and CDR2 sequences are SQVTM and ANQGSEA. Trimming took 7 bases from V and 0 from J, leaving 9 bases between them. The CDR3 nucleotides are TGCAGCGGACGGACAACGAACACCGGGGAGCTGTTTTTT. Amino acids: CSGRTTNTGELFF.